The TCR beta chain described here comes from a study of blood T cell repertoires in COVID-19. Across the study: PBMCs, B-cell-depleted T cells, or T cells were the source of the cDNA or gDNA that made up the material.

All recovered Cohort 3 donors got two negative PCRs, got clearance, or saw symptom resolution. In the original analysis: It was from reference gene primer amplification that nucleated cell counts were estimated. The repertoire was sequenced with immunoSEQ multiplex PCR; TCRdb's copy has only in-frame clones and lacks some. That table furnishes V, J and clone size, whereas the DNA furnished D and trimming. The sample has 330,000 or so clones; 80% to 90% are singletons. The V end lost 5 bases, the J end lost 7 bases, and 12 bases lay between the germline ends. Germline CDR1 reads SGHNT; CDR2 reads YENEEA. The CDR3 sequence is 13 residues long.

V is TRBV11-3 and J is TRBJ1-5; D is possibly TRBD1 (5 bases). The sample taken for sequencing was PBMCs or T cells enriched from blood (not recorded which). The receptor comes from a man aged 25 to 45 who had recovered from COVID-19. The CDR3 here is CASSVRVGQPQHF. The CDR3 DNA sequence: TGTGCCAGCAGCGTCAGGGTAGGGCAGCCCCAGCATTTT.